This T cell receptor (beta chain) was identified in a study of Graves' ophthalmopathy and Graves' hyperthyroidism. Study-level points and caveats: Both an approximately 70% sensitivity and a 72.22% specificity characterized the model's predictions of ophthalmopathy progression.

Amplifying from RNA transcripts, the study obtained TCR beta CDR3 regions. The first-round RT-PCR employed HTBI primers together with the Qiagen OneStep RT-PCR kit. A multiplex PCR was then performed as the second round. In TCRdb, the multiplex PCR reads were re-called with MiXCR into one record per CDR3 protein. The sample lists just over 400,000 distinct CDR3 sequences; around 21% were seen once. The CDR3 has 13 residues. Germline-derived CDR1 and CDR2 are MNHEY and SVGEGT. Concerning this clonotype itself: Its antigen remains unidentified.

Hyperthyroidism showing no ophthalmopathy within 18 months of follow-up was stable. The TCR originated in a woman younger than 35 with stable Graves' hyperthyroidism. The chain couples TRBV6-2 or TRBV6-3 to TRBJ2-4; 9 nucleotides line up with TRBD1. The J call may be faulty, since TRBJ2-1 better matches the DNA end. Source material: peripheral blood. CDR3 in DNA: TGTGCCAGCAGTTACTCTTGGGGACAGGGGCAGTTCTTC. Translating it yields CASSYSWGQGQFF.